The entry below gives a single TCR beta chain sequence along with its context. Sequencing was performed with immunoSEQ multiplex PCR; in TCRdb, only in-frame clones are kept and a portion is missing. The sample lists 250,000 to 300,000 clones; roughly 80% were seen once. This record belongs to a study of blood T cell repertoires in COVID-19. The CDR3 spans 13 residues. Trimming stripped 6 bases from V and 6 bases from J, with 12 bases between. Per germline, CDR1 LNHDA and CDR2 SQIVND (reference sequence). J is TRBJ1-5 and V is TRBV19; the D gene is possibly TRBD1 (5 bases). Material for sequencing was PBMCs or T cells enriched from blood (not recorded which). This TCR was recovered from a man between 35 and 55 years old who had been exposed to COVID-19. The CDR3 bases are TGTGCCAGTAGGAGCGGGGACTTTCAGCCCCAGCATTTT. Its protein product is CASRSGDFQPQHF.